The 9 T cell receptor beta chains presented below share a single source sample, sequenced in a study of shared clonotypes between healthy human individuals. This table comes from immunoSEQ multiplex PCR, and its TCRdb copy is limited to in-frame clones, with some not included. The table has 2 million to 2.5 million clones, approximately 93% seen once. Sequenced material: naive CD4+ T cells from PBMCs. Described subset: CD45RA+ positively selected. Receptors originate from a young man in good health. Some clones in this sample may be carry-over from other donors' samples.

V and J are TRBV28 and TRBJ2-1; 7 bases fit TRBD1. The CDR3 has 16 amino acids. The V segment lost 4 bases and the J segment 0 bases; nucleotides outside the gene matches: 6. From germline, CDR1 is MDHEN and CDR2 SYDVKM. The CDR3 DNA reads TGTGCCAGCAGTTCACAGGGGCTGAGCTCCTACAATGAGCAGTTCTTC. This gives the protein CASSSQGLSSYNEQFF.

This clone has only one observation. V is TRBV6-1 and J is TRBJ2-3; D is unclear. Trimming stripped 1 base from V and 4 bases from J, with 6 bases between. The germline gives CDR1 MNHNS, CDR2 SASEGT. The CDR3 length is 13 residues. CDR3 sequence (DNA): TGTGCCAGCAGTGAAGTTAAAGCAGATACGCAGTATTTT. Translating gives CASSEVKADTQYF.

This chain links TRBV30 with TRBJ1-2, with TRBD1 matching 7 bases. Trimming at V came to 6 bases and at J to 7 bases, leaving 8 bases not matched to a gene. CDR1 GTSNPN and CDR2 SVGIG come from the germline V gene (reference sequence). The CDR3 covers 12 residues. Written as DNA, the CDR3 is TGTGCCTGCTTGACAGGGCGGAGTGGCTACACCTTC. Amino acid sequence: CACLTGRSGYTF.

V and J are TRBV4-1 and TRBJ2-3; 9 bases are shared with TRBD2. The germline CDR1 and CDR2 sequences are MGHRA and YSYEKL. V lost 3 bases and J lost 3; bases outside the gene matches: 7. The CDR3 is made up of 16 amino acids. The CDR3 sequence: CASSQPDSGRTDTQYF. In nucleotides, the CDR3 is TGCGCCAGCAGCCAGCCTGACAGCGGGAGGACAGATACGCAGTATTTT.

This clone appeared once. The rearrangement uses TRBV4-1 and TRBJ2-7; 11 bases align to TRBD1. The V gene's germline CDR1 is MGHRA and CDR2 YSYEKL. This CDR3 spans 16 amino acids. Losses at the gene ends were 4 bases for V and 1 base for J; bases not matched to a gene: 6. CDR3 in DNA: TGCGCCAGCAGCCTACAAGGACAGGGGGCTTCCTACGAGCAGTACTTC. Translated, it gives CASSLQGQGASYEQYF.

V gene TRBV5-4 combines with J gene TRBJ2-1, with 10 bases aligning to TRBD2. Germline-derived CDR1 and CDR2 are SGHNT and YYREEE (reference sequence). This CDR3 is 15 amino acids long. The V and J ends lost 4 bases and 2 bases, in that order; junction bases with no gene match: 3. The CDR3 nucleotides are TGTGCCAGCAGCGTCGGACTAGCGGCCTACAATGAGCAGTTCTTC. This encodes CASSVGLAAYNEQFF.

In DNA form, the CDR3 reads TGTGCCAGCAGTTCGTTCAGTGACGGCGGCTACACCTTC. It codes for CASSSFSDGGYTF. The V call is TRBV28, the J call TRBJ1-2; D uncertain. Germline assignment: CDR1 MDHEN and CDR2 SYDVKM. This CDR3 is 13 amino acids long. The ends were cut back, 4 bases at V and 8 bases at J, with 14 bases in the middle.

The chain combines TRBV7-2 with TRBJ1-2, with no clear D. CDR3 length: 12 residues. Germline V gene sequence: CDR1 SGHTA, CDR2 FQGNSA. Trimming stripped 3 bases from V and 6 bases from J, with 8 bases between. The DNA of the CDR3 is TGTGCCAGCAGCTTCGGGAGGGATGGCTACACCTTC. As protein: CASSFGRDGYTF.

This chain uses TRBV5-1 with TRBJ2-7, with D unresolved. CDR3 size: 14 residues. V shed 4 bases and J shed 6 bases, with 17 bases lying between them. Germline V lookup: CDR1 SGHRS, CDR2 YFSETQ. The CDR3 protein is CASSEAGLAGEQYF. CDR3 coding DNA: TGCGCCAGCAGCGAGGCAGGTCTGGCTGGCGAGCAGTACTTC.